The rows below give T cell receptor beta chains drawn from one sample of a study of T-cell memory formation after mild COVID-19. One entry per CDR3 protein results from TCRdb running MiXCR on the 5' RACE reads. The sample includes around 49,000 distinct CDR3 sequences, roughly 27% of them seen just once. The sample was PBMCs or a T cell subset sorted from them (not recorded which). Receptor source: a man between 18 and 29 years old who had mild COVID-19 (a few samples of this study predate the infection). Cell type and time point are not known. CDR3s leave out the opening cysteine and the closing phenylalanine or tryptophan. Each record gives: D gene, clone size, V gene, J gene, CDR3 protein. A D gene is named only where the DNA matches it firmly. The size entry is marked missing in some rows and otherwise reads once, few, many or a size class.

TRBD1	few	TRBV11-3	TRBJ2-3	ASSGQGPGTDTQY
TRBD1	.	TRBV27	TRBJ2-5	ASSLSRGRMETQY
.	.	TRBV20-1	TRBJ1-1	SARTEAAEAF
.	few	TRBV25-1	TRBJ1-3	ASGSGIIY
.	.	TRBV3-1	TRBJ2-5	ASSQALLAVR
TRBD1	.	TRBV25-1	TRBJ2-5	ASRSGQGTWTQY
.	few	TRBV11-2	TRBJ2-7	ASSHIVRVRSSYEQY
TRBD1	.	TRBV9	TRBJ1-2	ASSETLTGIYGYT
.	.	TRBV19	TRBJ2-1	ASSGGQYNEQF
.	.	TRBV27	TRBJ1-6	ASSLSGRSPLH
.	.	TRBV3-1	TRBJ1-4	ASSQVANREKLF
.	few	TRBV7-6	TRBJ1-1	ASSFGGQTEAF
.	once	TRBV4-1	TRBJ1-1	ASSKWEGLDTEAF
TRBD1	.	TRBV5-4	TRBJ2-3	ASSSQGAPADTQY
.	.	TRBV29-1	TRBJ2-2	SVEGIGQSTGELF
.	few	TRBV6-5	TRBJ2-7	ASSYKQGPEQY
.	few	TRBV4-3	TRBJ1-4	ASSQDYGGAATNEKLF
.	.	TRBV20-1	TRBJ2-7	SASPTGSYEQY
.	.	TRBV5-6	TRBJ2-1	ASSYTRNEQF
.	.	TRBV5-1	TRBJ1-6	ASSLRGANHNSPLH
TRBD2	few	TRBV11-2	TRBJ2-5	ASSLGTSGDLYQETQY
TRBD2	few	TRBV18	TRBJ2-7	ASSHPSSGVIPYEQY
.	.	TRBV4-1	TRBJ2-3	ASSQGGRDTQY
TRBD2	.	TRBV7-6	TRBJ2-1	ASSSPSTSRAGEQF
.	.	TRBV6-5	TRBJ1-1	ASSYKTEAF
TRBD1	.	TRBV29-1	TRBJ1-2	SGAGTGGLWDYGYT
TRBD1	.	TRBV5-1	TRBJ2-3	ASSPGTGGTTDTQY
.	.	TRBV7-3	TRBJ2-5	ASSLNGGETQY
.	once	TRBV7-2	TRBJ1-1	ASSTRSAGEAF
.	few	TRBV28	TRBJ2-1	ASSSPGLHSYNEQF
TRBD1	.	TRBV12-3/TRBV12-4	TRBJ2-2	ASSPRGPGELF
TRBD2	.	TRBV2	TRBJ2-5	ASSEAGGKFGTQY
.	.	TRBV7-3	TRBJ2-1	ASSLRGRRGYGQF
.	.	TRBV11-2	TRBJ1-6	ASSFNSPLH
.	.	TRBV7-9	TRBJ1-5	ASSDGGPPQH
TRBD2	few	TRBV2	TRBJ2-4	ASSEMASGARTKNIQY
TRBD1	.	TRBV4-1	TRBJ2-2	ASSQRGDRGFAGELF
.	few	TRBV9	TRBJ2-2	ASSLKKRGVDTGELF
TRBD2	few	TRBV4-1	TRBJ2-1	ASSQALAGGNEQF
.	.	TRBV9	TRBJ1-3	ASSVKGQEAIGNTIY
.	.	TRBV5-1	TRBJ1-2	ASSDDKLGGYT
.	few	TRBV27	TRBJ2-5	ASPRVETQY
.	few	TRBV29-1	TRBJ2-2	SGEETNTGELF
.	.	TRBV10-1	TRBJ2-3	ASSEVSREADTQY
.	.	TRBV18	TRBJ1-4	ASSPLGTNEKLF
TRBD1	few	TRBV7-9	TRBJ2-7	ASSPPDRLAYEQY
.	few	TRBV7-9	TRBJ1-1	ASSLAPEAF
TRBD1	.	TRBV4-3	TRBJ2-7	ASSQVWDRDYEQY
.	.	TRBV4-2	TRBJ2-7	ASSPPELVYEQY
.	few	TRBV20-1	TRBJ1-5	SAAGYNQPQH
.	.	TRBV30	TRBJ1-2	AWSQAAGAYGYT
.	.	TRBV4-2	TRBJ1-2	ASSQDGVNYGYT
.	.	TRBV18	TRBJ1-1	ASSLVDKAF
.	few	TRBV9	TRBJ2-1	ASSVGSSYNEQF